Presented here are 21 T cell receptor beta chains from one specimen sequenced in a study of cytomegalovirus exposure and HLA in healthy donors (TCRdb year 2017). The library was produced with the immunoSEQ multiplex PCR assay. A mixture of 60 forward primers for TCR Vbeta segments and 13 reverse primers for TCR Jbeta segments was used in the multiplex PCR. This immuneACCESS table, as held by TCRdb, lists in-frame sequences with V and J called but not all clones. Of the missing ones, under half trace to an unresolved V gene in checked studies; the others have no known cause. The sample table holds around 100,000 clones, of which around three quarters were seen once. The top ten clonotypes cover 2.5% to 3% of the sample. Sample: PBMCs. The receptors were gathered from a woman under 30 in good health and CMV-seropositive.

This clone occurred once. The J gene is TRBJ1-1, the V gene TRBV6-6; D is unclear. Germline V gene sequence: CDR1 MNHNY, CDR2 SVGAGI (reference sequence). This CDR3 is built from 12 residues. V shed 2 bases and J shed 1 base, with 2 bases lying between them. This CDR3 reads CASSYRNTEAFF. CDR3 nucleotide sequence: TGTGCCAGCAGTTACCGGAACACTGAAGCTTTCTTT.

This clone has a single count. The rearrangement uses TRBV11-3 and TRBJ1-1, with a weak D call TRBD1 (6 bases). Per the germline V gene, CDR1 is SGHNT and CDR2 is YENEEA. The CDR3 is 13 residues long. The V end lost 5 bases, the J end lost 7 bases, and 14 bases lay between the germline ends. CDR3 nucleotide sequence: TGTGCCAGCAGCACTCGGGGGGCGAATGAAGCTTTCTTT. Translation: CASSTRGANEAFF.

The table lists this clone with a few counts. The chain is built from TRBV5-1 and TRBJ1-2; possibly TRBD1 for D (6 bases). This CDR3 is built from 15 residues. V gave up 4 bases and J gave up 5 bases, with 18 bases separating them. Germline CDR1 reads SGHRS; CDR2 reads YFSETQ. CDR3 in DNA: TGCGCCAGCAGCCCCGACGCAGCCCAGGGGTATGGCTACACCTTC. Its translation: CASSPDAAQGYGYTF. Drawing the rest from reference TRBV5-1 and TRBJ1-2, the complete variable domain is KAGVTQTPRYLIKTRGQQVTLSCSPISGHRSVSWYQQTPGQGLQFLFEYFSETQRNKGNFPGRFSGRQFSNSRSEMNVSTLELGDSALYLCASSPDAAQGYGYTFGSGTRLTVV.

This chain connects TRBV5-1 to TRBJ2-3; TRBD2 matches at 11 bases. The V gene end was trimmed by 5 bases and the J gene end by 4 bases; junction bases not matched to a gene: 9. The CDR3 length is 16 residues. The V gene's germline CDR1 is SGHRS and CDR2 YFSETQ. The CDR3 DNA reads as TGCGCCAGCAGGCCGAACGTAGCGGGAGGGCCAGATACGCAGTATTTT. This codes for CASRPNVAGGPDTQYF.

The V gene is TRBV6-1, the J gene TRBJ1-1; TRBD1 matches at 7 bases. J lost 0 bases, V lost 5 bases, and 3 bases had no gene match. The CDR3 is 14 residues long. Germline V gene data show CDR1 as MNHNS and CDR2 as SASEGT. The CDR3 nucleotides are TGTGCCAGCAGTCCGACAGGGATGAACACTGAAGCTTTCTTT. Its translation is CASSPTGMNTEAFF.

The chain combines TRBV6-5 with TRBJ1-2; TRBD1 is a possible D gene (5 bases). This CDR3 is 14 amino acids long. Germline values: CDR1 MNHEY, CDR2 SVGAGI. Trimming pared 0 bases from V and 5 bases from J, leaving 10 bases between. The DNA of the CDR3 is TGTGCCAGCAGTTACTCGGGGCCGGCATATGGCTACACCTTC. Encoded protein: CASSYSGPAYGYTF.

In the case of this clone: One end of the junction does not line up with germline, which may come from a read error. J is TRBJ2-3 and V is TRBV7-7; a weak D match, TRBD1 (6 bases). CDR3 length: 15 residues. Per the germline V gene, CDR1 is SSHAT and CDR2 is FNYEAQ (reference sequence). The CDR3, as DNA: TGTGCTAGCAGCTTAGGTCAGGGGAGCACAGATACGCAGTATTTT. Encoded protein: CASSLGQGSTDTQYF.

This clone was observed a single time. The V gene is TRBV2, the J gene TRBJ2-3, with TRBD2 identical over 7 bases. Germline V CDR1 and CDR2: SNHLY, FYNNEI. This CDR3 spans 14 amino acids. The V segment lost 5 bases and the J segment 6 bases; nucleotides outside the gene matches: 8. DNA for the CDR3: TGTGCCAGCAGTTTAGGGAGGGGAGGGGATACGCAGTATTTT. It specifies CASSLGRGGDTQYF.

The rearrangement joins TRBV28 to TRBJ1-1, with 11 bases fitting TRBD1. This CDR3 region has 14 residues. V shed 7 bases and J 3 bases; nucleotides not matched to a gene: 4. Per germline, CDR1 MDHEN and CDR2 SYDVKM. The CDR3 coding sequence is TGTGCCAGCACATCGGGACAGGGGGACACTGAAGCTTTCTTT. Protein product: CASTSGQGDTEAFF.

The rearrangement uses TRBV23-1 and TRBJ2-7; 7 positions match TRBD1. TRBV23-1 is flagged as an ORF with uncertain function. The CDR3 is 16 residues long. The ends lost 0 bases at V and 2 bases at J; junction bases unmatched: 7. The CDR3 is CASSQSCVQGTYEQYF. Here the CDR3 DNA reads TGCGCCAGCAGTCAATCGTGCGTACAGGGGACCTACGAGCAGTACTTC.

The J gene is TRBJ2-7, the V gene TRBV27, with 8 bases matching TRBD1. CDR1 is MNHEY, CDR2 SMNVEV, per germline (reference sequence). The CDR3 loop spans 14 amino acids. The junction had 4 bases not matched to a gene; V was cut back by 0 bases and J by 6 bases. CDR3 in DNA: TGTGCCAGCAGTTTATCGAGAGACAGGGGCGAGCAGTACTTC. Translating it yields CASSLSRDRGEQYF.

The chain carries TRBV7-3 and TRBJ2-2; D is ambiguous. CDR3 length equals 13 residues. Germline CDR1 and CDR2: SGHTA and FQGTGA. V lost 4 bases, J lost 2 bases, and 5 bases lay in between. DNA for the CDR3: TGTGCCAGCAGCTCGGGTAACACCGGGGAGCTGTTTTTT. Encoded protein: CASSSGNTGELFF. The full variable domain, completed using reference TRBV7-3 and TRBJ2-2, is GAGVSQTPSNKVTEKGKYVELRCDPISGHTALYWYRQSLGQGPEFLIYFQGTGAADDSGLPNDRFFAVRPEGSVSTLKIQRTERGDSAVYLCASSSGNTGELFFGEGSRLTVL.

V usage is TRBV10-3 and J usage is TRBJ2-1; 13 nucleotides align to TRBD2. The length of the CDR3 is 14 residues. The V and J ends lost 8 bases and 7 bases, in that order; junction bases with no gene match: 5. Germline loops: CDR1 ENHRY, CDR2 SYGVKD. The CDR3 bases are TGTGCCATCTCCAGGACTAGCGGGAGTAATGAGCAGTTCTTC. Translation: CAISRTSGSNEQFF.

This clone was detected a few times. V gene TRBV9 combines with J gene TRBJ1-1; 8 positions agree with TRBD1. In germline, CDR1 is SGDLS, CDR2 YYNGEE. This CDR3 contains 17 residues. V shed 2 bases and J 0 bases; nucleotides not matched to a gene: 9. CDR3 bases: TGTGCCAGCAGCGTTTCTTCAGGGGGCAACATGAACACTGAAGCTTTCTTT. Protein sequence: CASSVSSGGNMNTEAFF.

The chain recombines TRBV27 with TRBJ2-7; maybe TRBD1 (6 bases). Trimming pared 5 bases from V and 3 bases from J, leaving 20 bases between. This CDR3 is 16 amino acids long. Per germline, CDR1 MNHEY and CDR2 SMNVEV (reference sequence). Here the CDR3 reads CASSLLPGQGFYEQYF. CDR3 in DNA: TGTGCCAGCAGTCTCCTTCCCGGGCAGGGGTTCTACGAGCAGTACTTC.

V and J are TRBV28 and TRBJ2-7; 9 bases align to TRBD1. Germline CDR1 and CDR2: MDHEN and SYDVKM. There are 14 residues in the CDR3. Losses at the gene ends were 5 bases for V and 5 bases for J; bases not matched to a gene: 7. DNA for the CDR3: TGTGCCAGCAGTGTCAACAGGGGGCGCCACGAGCAGTACTTC. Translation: CASSVNRGRHEQYF. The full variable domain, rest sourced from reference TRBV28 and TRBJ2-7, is DVKVTQSSRYLVKRTGEKVFLECVQDMDHENMFWYRQDPGLGLRLIYFSYDVKMKEKGDIPEGYSVSREKKERFSLILESASTNQTSMYLCASSVNRGRHEQYFGPGTRLTVT.

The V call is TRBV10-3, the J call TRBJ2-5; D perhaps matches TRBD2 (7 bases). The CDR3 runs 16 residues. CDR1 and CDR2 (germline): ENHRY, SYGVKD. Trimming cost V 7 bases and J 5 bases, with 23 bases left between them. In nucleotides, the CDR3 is TGTGCCATCATGGAGGGGCGGGACTACCAGGGGGAGACCCAGTACTTC. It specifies CAIMEGRDYQGETQYF.

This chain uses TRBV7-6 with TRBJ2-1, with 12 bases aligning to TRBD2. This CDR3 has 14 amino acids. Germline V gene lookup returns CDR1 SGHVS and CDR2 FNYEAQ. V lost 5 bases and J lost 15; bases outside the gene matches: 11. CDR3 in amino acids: CASSGLAGGPLWFF. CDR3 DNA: TGTGCCAGCAGCGGGCTAGCGGGAGGGCCTTTATGGTTCTTC.

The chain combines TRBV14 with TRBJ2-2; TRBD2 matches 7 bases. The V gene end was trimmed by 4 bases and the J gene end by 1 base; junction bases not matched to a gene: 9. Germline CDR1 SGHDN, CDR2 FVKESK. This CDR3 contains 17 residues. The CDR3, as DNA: TGTGCCAGCAGCCTCCTTGGCGGGAGAATGAACACCGGGGAGCTGTTTTTT. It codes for CASSLLGGRMNTGELFF.

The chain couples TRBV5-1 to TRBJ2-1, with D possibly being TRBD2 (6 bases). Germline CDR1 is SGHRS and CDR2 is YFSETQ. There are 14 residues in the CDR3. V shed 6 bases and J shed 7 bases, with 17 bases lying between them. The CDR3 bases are TGCGCCAGCAACATGGGACTCCCGGGGAATGAGCAGTTCTTC. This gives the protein CASNMGLPGNEQFF.

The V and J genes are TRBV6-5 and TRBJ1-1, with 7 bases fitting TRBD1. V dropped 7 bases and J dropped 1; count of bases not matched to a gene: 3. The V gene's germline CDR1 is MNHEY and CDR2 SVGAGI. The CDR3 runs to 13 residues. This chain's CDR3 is CASIGQANTEAFF. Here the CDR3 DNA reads TGTGCCAGCATCGGACAGGCGAACACTGAAGCTTTCTTT.